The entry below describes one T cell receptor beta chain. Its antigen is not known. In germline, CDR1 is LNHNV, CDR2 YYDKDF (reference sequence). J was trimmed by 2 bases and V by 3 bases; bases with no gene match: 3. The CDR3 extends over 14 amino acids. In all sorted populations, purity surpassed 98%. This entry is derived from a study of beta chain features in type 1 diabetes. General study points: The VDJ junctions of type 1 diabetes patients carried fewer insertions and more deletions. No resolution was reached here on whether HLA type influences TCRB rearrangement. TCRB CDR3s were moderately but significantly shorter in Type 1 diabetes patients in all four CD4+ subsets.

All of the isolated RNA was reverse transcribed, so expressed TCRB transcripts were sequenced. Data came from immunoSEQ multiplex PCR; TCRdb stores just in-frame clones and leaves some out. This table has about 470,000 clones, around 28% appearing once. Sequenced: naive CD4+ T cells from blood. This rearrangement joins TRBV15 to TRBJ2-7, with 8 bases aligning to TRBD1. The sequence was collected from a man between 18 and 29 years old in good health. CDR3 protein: CATSSGQGTYEQYF. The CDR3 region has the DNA TGTGCCACCAGCAGTGGACAGGGAACCTACGAGCAGTACTTC.